This T cell receptor (beta chain) derives from a study of glioma-infiltrating T cells. Findings and caveats of the study: Above-expected tissue-blood divergence occurred in all gliomas, most in low-grade ones. Only very few CDR3 sequences appeared in both tissue and blood.

The CDR3 is 15 amino acids. Germline values: CDR1 SQVTM, CDR2 ANQGSEA. Amplification of TCR alpha and beta CDR3 regions from RNA used iRepertoire nested multiplex PCR. In TCRdb, the multiplex PCR reads were re-called with MiXCR into one record per CDR3 protein. The repertoire consists of about 110,000 distinct CDR3 sequences, with less than 30% occurring once and the leading ten covering 30% to 35%. To note about this clonotype: Its antigen is currently unknown. Sequence at one end of the junction differs from germline and may be a read error.

Input material: glioma tissue, nonneoplastic brain tissue, or PBMCs (not recorded which). The source is a human donor with low-grade glioma or glioblastoma, undergoing nonglioma brain surgery, or in good health (not recorded which). The rearrangement joins TRBV29-1 to TRBJ2-1, with D perhaps given as TRBD1 or TRBD2 (5 bases each). The CDR3 protein is CSVRDGYPSYSEQFF. CDR3 DNA sequence: TGCAGCGTCAGGGACGGATATCCCTCCTACAGTGAGCAGTTCTTC.